The 19 T cell receptor beta chains reported below all come from one sample, sequenced in a study of blood T cell repertoires in COVID-19. Using immunoSEQ multiplex PCR, the repertoire was profiled, and TCRdb retains in-frame clones only, with some absent. Here the sample spans 71,000 or so clones, 86% being singletons. Sequenced material: peripheral blood. The receptors were gathered from an elderly man in a cohort sampled during active COVID-19.

This chain links TRBV6-2 or TRBV6-3 with TRBJ2-7; 7 bases are a match to TRBD2. CDR1 MNHEY and CDR2 SVGEGT come from the germline V gene. The CDR3 is made up of 14 amino acids. V dropped 6 bases and J dropped 3; count of bases not matched to a gene: 8. CDR3 sequence (DNA): TGTGCCAGCAGCCCCCGGGGAGGGAACTACGAGCAGTACTTC. Amino acid sequence: CASSPRGGNYEQYF.

The V and J genes are TRBV15 and TRBJ2-3; 9 bases line up with TRBD1. Looked up from germline, CDR1 is LNHNV and CDR2 is YYDKDF (reference sequence). The CDR3 extends over 16 amino acids. V shed 4 bases and J 0 bases; nucleotides not matched to a gene: 5. CDR3 sequence: CATSTRGQGSTDTQYF. Here the CDR3 DNA reads TGTGCCACCAGCACTCGAGGACAGGGGAGCACAGATACGCAGTATTTT.

The V call is TRBV9, the J call TRBJ2-3, with TRBD2 identical over 13 bases. CDR3 length equals 19 residues. V dropped 4 bases and J dropped 0; count of bases not matched to a gene: 11. The germline V gene encodes CDR1 SGDLS and CDR2 YYNGEE. The CDR3 DNA reads as TGTGCCAGCAGCACCCCACTAGCGGGGGGGGACACTAGCACAGATACGCAGTATTTT. Translating gives CASSTPLAGGDTSTDTQYF.

This clone came up a few times. The gene calls are TRBV29-1 and TRBJ2-1; 7 positions agree with TRBD1. The V and J ends lost 6 bases and 9 bases, in that order; junction bases with no gene match: 5. The CDR3 length is 11 residues. Germline CDR1 reads SQVTM; CDR2 reads ANQGSEA. The CDR3 sequence: CSVSRGLEQFF. Written as DNA, the CDR3 is TGCAGCGTCTCAAGGGGGCTTGAGCAGTTCTTC.

The sample holds a few counts of this clone. This sequence joins TRBV12-2 and TRBJ1-1. TRBV12-2 is described as a pseudogene. The CDR3 loop spans 10 amino acids. The CDR3 nucleotides are TGTGCAAGTCGCCTCTATGAAGCTTTCTTT. Its translation is CASRLYEAFF.

V is TRBV5-8 and J is TRBJ1-5, with TRBD1 matching over 8 bases. The germline V gene has CDR1 SGHTS and CDR2 YDEGEE. With 4 bases clipped from V and 4 bases from J, the junction kept 7 bases outside the gene matches. CDR3 length: 15 amino acids. In nucleotides, the CDR3 is TGTGCCAGCAGCGCGGGGACAGGCCGAAATCAGCCCCAGCATTTT. This translates into CASSAGTGRNQPQHF.

The chain uses TRBV18 and TRBJ2-7; 8 nucleotides match TRBD1. V lost 3 bases, J lost 4 bases, and 8 bases stayed unmatched. CDR3 length: 15 amino acids. In germline, CDR1 is KGHSH, CDR2 LQKENI. As DNA, the CDR3 is TGTGCCAGCTCACCGGACAGGGAAAAATCGTACGAGCAGTACGTC. The encoded protein is CASSPDREKSYEQYV.

The V and J genes are TRBV23-1 and TRBJ2-5; D remains ambiguous. TRBV23-1 is assigned to the ORF class and has an uncertain function. V lost 0 bases and J 8 bases, leaving 10 bases between the germline ends. The CDR3 extends over 13 amino acids. CDR3 region: CASSQSRHLTQYF. For the CDR3, the DNA is TGCGCCAGCAGTCAATCGAGACATCTAACCCAGTACTTC.

In its sample, this clone was seen once. This chain uses TRBV19 with TRBJ2-7, with 7 bases lining up with TRBD1. The CDR3 runs 14 residues. Trimming at V came to 7 bases and at J to 0 bases, leaving 6 bases not matched to a gene. Germline CDR1 and CDR2: LNHDA and SQIVND (reference sequence). The CDR3 bases are TGTGCCAGTATGGGACAGCCTCCCTCCTACGAGCAGTACTTC. Its translation: CASMGQPPSYEQYF.

The CDR3 DNA reads TGTGCCAGCAGCCCGCTACTTAGCACAGATACGCAGTATTTT. Translating it yields CASSPLLSTDTQYF. This chain links TRBV9 with TRBJ2-3; D is ambiguous. V lost 4 bases and J lost 0, with 9 bases in between. Germline CDR1 SGDLS, CDR2 YYNGEE. The CDR3 length is 14 residues. The full variable domain, with the rest looked up from reference TRBV9 and TRBJ2-3, is DSGVTQTPKHLITATGQRVTLRCSPRSGDLSVYWYQQSLDQGLQFLIQYYNGEERAKGNILERFSAQQFPDLHSELNLSSLELGDSALYFCASSPLLSTDTQYFGPGTRLTVL.

This chain joins TRBV5-4 and TRBJ2-3; D gene uncertain. From germline, CDR1 is SGHNT and CDR2 YYREEE (reference sequence). This CDR3 comprises 13 residues. The V gene lost 4 bases and the J gene lost 2 bases, with 8 bases spanning the gap. The CDR3 DNA reads TGTGCCAGCAGCCTCAGATACACAGATACGCAGTATTTT. It codes for CASSLRYTDTQYF.

The rearrangement uses TRBV4-1 and TRBJ2-3, with D perhaps TRBD2 (5 bases). Germline loops: CDR1 MGHRA, CDR2 YSYEKL. There are 13 residues in the CDR3. Trimming shortened V by 4 bases and J by 7 bases, and 12 bases separated the two germline ends. The DNA of the CDR3 is TGCGCCAGCAGCCCGCCCGGAGGTTATACGCAGTATTTT. Residues: CASSPPGGYTQYF.

With regard to this clone: The junction departs from germline at one end; a sequencing error may be responsible. V gene TRBV6-2 or TRBV6-3 combines with J gene TRBJ1-1; D remains ambiguous. This CDR3 contains 12 residues. Germline CDR1 reads MNHEY; CDR2 reads SVGEGT. The CDR3: CASSHSFAEAFF. The CDR3 DNA is TGTGCCAGCAGTCACTCCTTTGCTGAAGCTTTCTTT.

The CDR3 loop is CASSPRTGGDSNQPQHF. CDR3 bases: TGTGCCAGCAGCCCCCGGACAGGGGGGGATAGCAATCAGCCCCAGCATTTT. The V call is TRBV7-2, the J call TRBJ1-5, with TRBD1 identical over 10 bases. V was pared by 5 bases and J by 0 bases, with 7 bases of the junction left unmatched. The CDR3 extends over 17 amino acids. Germline CDR1 reads SGHTA; CDR2 reads FQGNSA.

The V and J genes are TRBV25-1 and TRBJ1-5, with D maybe TRBD1 (5 bases). The germline V and J ends were trimmed by 3 bases and 4 bases, with 13 bases remaining between them. Germline lookup yields CDR1 MGHDK and CDR2 SYGVNS. The CDR3 has 15 amino acids. CDR3 nucleotides: TGTGCCAGCAGTGATTTAGACAGAGAGAATCAGCCCCAGCATTTT. As protein: CASSDLDRENQPQHF.

J is TRBJ2-5 and V is TRBV5-6; D is perhaps TRBD2 (6 bases). In germline, CDR1 is SGHDT, CDR2 YYEEEE. CDR3 length: 14 residues. V gave up 1 base and J gave up 7 bases, with 14 bases separating them. The CDR3 coding sequence is TGTGCCAGCAGCTTGCGAGCGGGTTCCATGACCCAGTACTTC. This gives the protein CASSLRAGSMTQYF.

V gene TRBV6-2 or TRBV6-3 combines with J gene TRBJ2-4; TRBD2 matches 12 bases. Germline V gives CDR1 MNHEY, CDR2 SVGEGT. The CDR3 contains 20 residues. V lost 0 bases to trimming and J lost 3 bases; unmatched junction nucleotides: 12. CDR3 coding DNA: TGTGCCAGCAGTTACTCGATCCCTAGCGGGGGGGCTGATGGCAAAAACATTCAGTACTTC. This sequence encodes CASSYSIPSGGADGKNIQYF.

V and J are TRBV9 and TRBJ2-5, with D perhaps TRBD1 (6 bases). Per the germline V gene, CDR1 is SGDLS and CDR2 is YYNGEE. The V gene lost 4 bases and the J gene lost 5 bases, with 18 bases spanning the gap. CDR3 length: 15 residues. CDR3 bases: TGTGCCAGCAGCTCCGGGACACCCCAGGGGGAGACCCAGTACTTC. Amino acid sequence: CASSSGTPQGETQYF.

V usage is TRBV5-5 and J usage is TRBJ1-5; 9 nucleotides match TRBD1. Per the germline V gene, CDR1 is SGHKS and CDR2 is YYEKEE (reference sequence). The length of the CDR3 is 14 residues. V lost 5 bases to trimming and J lost 6 bases; unmatched junction nucleotides: 6. The CDR3 is CASSFTGGTQPQHF. The CDR3, as DNA: TGTGCCAGCAGTTTTACAGGGGGCACTCAGCCCCAGCATTTT.